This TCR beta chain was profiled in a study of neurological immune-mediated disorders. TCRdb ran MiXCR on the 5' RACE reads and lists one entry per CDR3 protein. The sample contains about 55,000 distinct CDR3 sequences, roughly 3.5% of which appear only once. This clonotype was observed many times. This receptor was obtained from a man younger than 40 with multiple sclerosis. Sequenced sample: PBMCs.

The CDR3 region has the DNA TGCGCCAGCAGCTTGGCTAGAAAGCACACAGATACGCAGTATTTT. Its protein is CASSLARKHTDTQYF. The chain recombines TRBV5-1 with TRBJ2-3; D ambiguous. Trimming stripped 0 bases from V and 2 bases from J, with 10 bases between. Germline V CDR1 and CDR2: SGHRS, YFSETQ. The CDR3 spans 15 residues.